This TCR beta chain derives from a study of cytomegalovirus exposure and HLA in healthy donors. Participants comprised healthy donors of bone marrow. Use of 60 Vbeta and 13 Jbeta primers characterized the PCR. TCRdb's table, derived via immunoSEQ multiplex PCR, lists solely in-frame clones and lacks some. The sample records 85,000 to 130,000 clones, 75% being singletons. Broader study findings: A cluster of highly shared sequence variants was likely a sequencing artifact.

Trimming pared 5 bases from V and 0 bases from J, leaving 11 bases between. The CDR3 contains 14 residues. Per germline, CDR1 GTSNPN and CDR2 SVGIG (reference sequence). As for this clone: Its antigen is unknown.

This TCR came from a male donor in good health and CMV-seropositive. This sequence joins TRBV30 and TRBJ1-3; the D is unclear. The sample was PBMCs. In nucleotides, the CDR3 is TGTGCCTGGGGGCCACTTAGCTCTGGAAACACCATATATTTT. Its translation is CAWGPLSSGNTIYF.